This entry describes one T cell receptor beta chain. Germline assignment: CDR1 SEHNR and CDR2 FQNEAQ (reference sequence). The CDR3 length is 16 residues. Unmatched junction bases numbered 9, after V lost 8 bases and J lost 0 bases. Sequenced by immunoSEQ multiplex PCR; TCRdb stores in-frame clones only, minus some. The sample shows some 140,000 clones, 75% to 85% of them seen only once. The sample is drawn from a study of cytotoxic CD8 clonotypes in ibrutinib-treated CLL. Sequencing was performed on PBMCs, taken after 12 months of ibrutinib treatment. This clonotype was obtained from a human donor with chronic lymphocytic leukemia. The chain uses TRBV7-9 and TRBJ2-1, with 8 bases fitting TRBD2. DNA of the CDR3: TGTGCCAGCGGTCCCATAGCGGGGCACTCCTACAATGAGCAGTTCTTC. Translating it yields CASGPIAGHSYNEQFF.